Following are 21 T cell receptor beta chains from one sample sequenced in a study of Ad26.COV2.S vaccination and SARS-CoV-2 variants. Measured with immunoSEQ multiplex PCR; TCRdb has only the in-frame clones, and not every one. The table has 350,000 to 500,000 clones, around 89% seen once. Treatment in this sample: around 19 received Ad26.COV2.S at low or high dose, single or two shots; roughly five received placebo; per-sample allocation not given. Day 63 after the first vaccine or placebo injection was the time point for sampling. Sample: peripheral blood, taken in a trial of Ad26.COV2.S vaccine versus placebo. These receptors all stem from a person between 18 and 59 years old who received the Ad26.COV2.S COVID-19 vaccine or a placebo.

This sequence joins TRBV19 and TRBJ2-7; D unresolved. Trimming pared 3 bases from V and 4 bases from J, leaving 13 bases between. The CDR3 runs to 14 residues. The germline V gene encodes CDR1 LNHDA and CDR2 SQIVND (reference sequence). Here the CDR3 DNA reads TGTGCCAGTAGTATGACCGCGGATCTATACGAGCAGTACTTC. It codes for CASSMTADLYEQYF.

This chain links TRBV5-1 with TRBJ1-4; D perhaps matches TRBD1 (5 bases). CDR1 and CDR2 (germline): SGHRS, YFSETQ. V lost 0 bases and J 4 bases, leaving 13 bases between the germline ends. CDR3 length: 16 residues. CDR3: CASSLGTGGSNEKLFF. The CDR3 region has the DNA TGCGCCAGCAGCTTGGGGACTGGGGGAAGTAATGAAAAACTGTTTTTT.

The J gene is TRBJ2-2, the V gene TRBV27, with D uncertain. The CDR3 has 14 amino acids. Trimming took 1 base from V and 7 from J, leaving 10 bases between them. Germline assignment: CDR1 MNHEY and CDR2 SMNVEV (reference sequence). The CDR3 nucleotides read TGTGCCAGCAGTTTATTTCGCGCCGGCGGGGAGCTGTTTTTT. This codes for CASSLFRAGGELFF.

V usage is TRBV2 and J usage is TRBJ1-2, with a weak D call TRBD1 (5 bases). The CDR3 contains 14 residues. Trimming shortened V by 7 bases and J by 0 bases, and 12 bases separated the two germline ends. CDR1 SNHLY and CDR2 FYNNEI come from the germline V gene. The CDR3 nucleotides read TGTGCCAGCACTTACCCAGGGACTAACTATGGCTACACCTTC. This gives the protein CASTYPGTNYGYTF.

The chain combines TRBV3-1 (or the pseudogene TRBV3-2) with TRBJ1-2; no firm D call. CDR3 size: 14 residues. Germline V CDR1 and CDR2: LGHDT, YNNKEL (reference sequence). The ends were cut back, 4 bases at V and 5 bases at J, with 14 bases in the middle. This CDR3 is CASSRNVTGYGYTF. For the CDR3, the DNA is TGTGCCAGCAGCCGAAACGTCACGGGATATGGCTACACCTTC.

V usage is TRBV3-1 (or the pseudogene TRBV3-2) and J usage is TRBJ1-5, with 9 bases aligning to TRBD1. This CDR3 is 14 amino acids long. CDR1 and CDR2 from the germline V gene are LGHDT and YNNKEL (reference sequence). V lost 4 bases, J lost 6 bases, and 4 bases stayed unmatched. CDR3 protein: CASSLGTGTQPQHF. CDR3 nucleotides: TGTGCCAGCAGCCTTGGGACAGGGACTCAGCCCCAGCATTTT.

The chain employs TRBV7-3 and TRBJ2-5; D may be TRBD1 (6 bases). V was trimmed by 2 bases and J by 4 bases, leaving 11 bases between them. The CDR3 sequence is 14 residues long. CDR1 SGHTA and CDR2 FQGTGA come from the germline V gene. The CDR3 DNA reads as TGTGCCAGCAGCTTAGCAGGGGATGGAGAGACCCAGTACTTC. It specifies CASSLAGDGETQYF.

The chain couples TRBV9 to TRBJ1-3; 8 bases align to TRBD1. The CDR3 loop spans 16 amino acids. The germline V gene has CDR1 SGDLS and CDR2 YYNGEE. The V and J ends lost 6 bases and 0 bases, in that order; junction bases with no gene match: 8. CDR3 amino acids: CASTRQGQNSGNTIYF. Written as DNA, the CDR3 is TGTGCCAGCACCCGACAGGGGCAAAACTCTGGAAACACCATATATTTT.

The chain couples TRBV5-1 to TRBJ2-5; D call uncertain. The CDR3 spans 13 residues. The germline V and J ends were trimmed by 3 bases and 5 bases, with 11 bases remaining between them. CDR1 SGHRS and CDR2 YFSETQ come from the germline V gene. This CDR3 is CASSSRFGETQYF. In DNA, the CDR3 is TGCGCCAGCAGCTCCCGATTCGGTGAGACCCAGTACTTC. The variable domain in full, completed from reference TRBV5-1 and TRBJ2-5, reads KAGVTQTPRYLIKTRGQQVTLSCSPISGHRSVSWYQQTPGQGLQFLFEYFSETQRNKGNFPGRFSGRQFSNSRSEMNVSTLELGDSALYLCASSSRFGETQYFGPGTRLLVL.

The V call is TRBV6-2 or TRBV6-3, the J call TRBJ2-2; a weak D match, TRBD2 (6 bases). The germline gives CDR1 MNHEY, CDR2 SVGEGT. V dropped 2 bases and J dropped 4 bases, with 11 bases sitting between them. This CDR3 region has 15 residues. CDR3 sequence: CASSYNMEGTGELFF. The CDR3 DNA is TGTGCCAGCAGTTACAACATGGAGGGCACCGGGGAGCTGTTTTTT.

The genes are TRBV7-2 and TRBJ2-5, with TRBD1 identical over 10 bases. The ends lost 5 bases at V and 4 bases at J; junction bases unmatched: 7. Germline V CDR1 and CDR2: SGHTA, FQGNSA. This CDR3 region has 15 residues. CDR3 DNA sequence: TGTGCCAGCAGCCCCTCCGGACAGGGGGGAGAGACCCAGTACTTC. Translation: CASSPSGQGGETQYF. The full variable domain, in which reference TRBV7-2 and TRBJ2-5 provide the parts outside the CDR3, is GAGVSQSPSNKVTEKGKDVELRCDPISGHTALYWYRQSLGQGLEFLIYFQGNSAPDKSGLPSDRFSAERTGGSVSTLTIQRTQQEDSAVYLCASSPSGQGGETQYFGPGTRLLVL.

The genes are TRBV30 and TRBJ2-2; either TRBD1 or TRBD2 may fit D (5 bases each). The CDR3 consists of 15 residues. V lost 3 bases to trimming and J lost 5 bases, with 16 bases between them. Germline-derived CDR1 and CDR2 are GTSNPN and SVGIG (reference sequence). DNA for the CDR3: TGTGCCTGGAGAAGGGGTAGCGCCGAAACCGGGGAGCTGTTTTTT. Protein: CAWRRGSAETGELFF.

The rearrangement links TRBV19 to TRBJ2-1; the D gene is possibly TRBD1 (6 bases). Germline V gene data show CDR1 as LNHDA and CDR2 as SQIVND (reference sequence). V dropped 3 bases and J dropped 4 bases, with 13 bases sitting between them. The CDR3 totals 15 residues. CDR3 nucleotides: TGTGCCAGTAGTATGGCTCCAACAGGGTACAATGAGCAGTTCTTC. It codes for CASSMAPTGYNEQFF.

The rearrangement links TRBV6-6 to TRBJ2-5; TRBD2 matches at 10 bases. V dropped 5 bases and J dropped 10; count of bases not matched to a gene: 22. CDR3 length equals 18 residues. The germline V gene has CDR1 MNHNY and CDR2 SVGAGI (reference sequence). The CDR3 DNA follows: TGTGCCAGCAGTCTCAAAGCCATTGGACTAGCGGTCCAAGAGGACCAGTACTTC. As protein: CASSLKAIGLAVQEDQYF.

The chain recombines TRBV19 with TRBJ1-1; TRBD1 agrees at 9 bases. The germline CDR1 and CDR2 sequences are LNHDA and SQIVND (reference sequence). The length of the CDR3 is 12 residues. With V trimmed by 8 bases and J by 4 bases, 2 bases remained unmatched. Written as DNA, the CDR3 is TGTGCCAGTGGGACAGGGCCCACTGAAGCTTTCTTT. Translation: CASGTGPTEAFF.

The chain couples TRBV7-2 to TRBJ2-2, with D unclear. The V and J ends lost 6 bases and 0 bases respectively, with 8 bases between them. This CDR3 has 14 residues. Germline assignment: CDR1 SGHTA and CDR2 FQGNSA. This CDR3 reads CASRILPNTGELFF. CDR3 in DNA: TGTGCCAGCAGAATCCTCCCGAACACCGGGGAGCTGTTTTTT.

The chain recombines TRBV7-6 with TRBJ2-7; D is perhaps TRBD2 (7 bases). V dropped 1 base and J dropped 6 bases, with 25 bases sitting between them. CDR3 length: 18 residues. Germline CDR1 is SGHVS and CDR2 is FNYEAQ. The DNA of the CDR3 is TGTGCCAGCAGCTTAGGGCCCCGCCGGGGGGCAACTAAAACCGAGCAGTACTTC. It encodes CASSLGPRRGATKTEQYF. Combining the CDR3 with reference TRBV7-6 and TRBJ2-7 gives the whole variable domain GAGVSQSPRYKVTKRGQDVALRCDPISGHVSLYWYRQALGQGPEFLTYFNYEAQQDKSGLPNDRFSAERPEGSISTLTIQRTEQRDSAMYRCASSLGPRRGATKTEQYFGPGTRLTVT.

The CDR3 sequence: CASSFPLMVLHF. CDR3 nucleotide sequence: TGTGCCAGCAGTTTTCCTCTTATGGTCCTCCACTTT. The V call is TRBV28, the J call TRBJ1-6; unclear D gene. The V and J ends lost 3 bases and 15 bases respectively, with 12 bases between them. This CDR3 is 12 amino acids long. Germline V gives CDR1 MDHEN, CDR2 SYDVKM. Looking up the rest from reference TRBV28 and TRBJ1-6 gives the full variable domain: DVKVTQSSRYLVKRTGEKVFLECVQDMDHENMFWYRQDPGLGLRLIYFSYDVKMKEKGDIPEGYSVSREKKERFSLILESASTNQTSMYLCASSFPLMVLHFGNGTRLTVT.

The rearrangement uses TRBV6-2 or TRBV6-3 and TRBJ2-1, with 10 bases that match TRBD2. The germline V gene has CDR1 MNHEY and CDR2 SVGEGT. This CDR3 is built from 13 residues. J gave up 14 bases and V 1 base, and 5 bases lay outside the gene matches. The DNA of the CDR3 is TGTGCCAGCAGTTACTGGGGTCTAGCGGGGGAGTTCTTC. Amino acid sequence: CASSYWGLAGEFF.

J is TRBJ1-1 and V is TRBV4-2; D gene uncertain. Germline V gene lookup returns CDR1 LGHNA and CDR2 YNFKEQ. Trimming took off 3 bases at V and 0 bases at J, with 14 bases between the two ends. The CDR3 has 16 amino acids. CDR3 coding DNA: TGTGCCAGCAGCCAGGAAAACCAGAAGATGAACACTGAAGCTTTCTTT. Encoded protein: CASSQENQKMNTEAFF.

The gene calls are TRBV7-2 and TRBJ1-5; the match to TRBD1 covers 8 bases. V lost 5 bases and J lost 7; bases outside the gene matches: 7. Germline V CDR1 and CDR2: SGHTA, FQGNSA. The CDR3 has 14 amino acids. CDR3 in DNA: TGTGCCAGCAGCCCGGACAGGGTTCGGCAGCCCCAGCATTTT. Translation: CASSPDRVRQPQHF.